The rows below give T cell receptor beta chains drawn from one sample of a study of shared clonotypes between healthy human individuals. Assay: immunoSEQ multiplex PCR; the TCRdb copy retains only in-frame clones and omits some. The sample shows a few hundred thousand clones, about 74% of them seen only once. Sequencing input: memory CD4+ T cells sorted from blood. These receptors all come from a man aged 30 to 45 in good health. Each CDR3 is given with its conserved first and last residue. The D gene is left open where the match is weak. Size is omitted from some rows. Given values are once, few, many or a class for expanded clones.

J | size | V | D | CDR3 | DNA
TRBJ2-3 | - | TRBV5-6 | - | CASSLGRGNTQYF | TGTGCCAGCAGCTTGGGCAGGGGCAATACGCAGTATTTT
TRBJ2-6 | few | TRBV5-1 | TRBD1 | CASSSKDQGGPSLSGANVLTF | TGCGCCAGCAGCTCAAAGGACCAAGGGGGCCCATCCCTCTCTGGGGCCAACGTCCTGACTTTC
TRBJ1-5 | - | TRBV4-3 | - | CASSQGSGVVQPQHF | TGCGCCAGCAGCCAAGGGTCAGGCGTCGTTCAGCCCCAGCATTTT
TRBJ2-5 | - | TRBV12-1 | - | CASSFGGSGSLQETQYF | TGTGCCAGCAGCTTTGGGGGTAGCGGGAGTTTGCAAGAGACCCAGTACTTC
TRBJ1-1 | - | TRBV19 | TRBD1 | CASSTNRGWAFF | TGTGCCAGTAGTACGAACAGGGGGTGGGCTTTCTTT
TRBJ1-2 | - | TRBV5-4 | - | CASSVAPGNQGGYTF | TGTGCCAGCAGCGTGGCCCCCGGGAATCAGGGTGGCTACACCTTC
TRBJ1-5 | - | TRBV29-1 | - | CSVATGNNQPQHF | TGCAGCGTTGCTACAGGGAACAATCAGCCCCAGCATTTT
TRBJ1-4 | - | TRBV19 | TRBD1 | CASKTGFANEKLFF | TGTGCCAGCAAGACAGGGTTTGCTAATGAAAAACTGTTTTTT
TRBJ2-3 | few | TRBV10-3 | TRBD2 | CAISAGLAGDGTQYF | TGTGCCATCAGTGCGGGACTAGCGGGAGACGGTACGCAGTATTTT
TRBJ1-3 | - | TRBV5-8 | - | CASSKGRPELGNTIYF | TGTGCCAGCAGCAAGGGACGTCCCGAACTCGGAAACACCATATATTTT
TRBJ2-3 | - | TRBV5-4 | - | CASSLSQGNTDTQYF | TGTGCCAGCAGCTTGAGTCAGGGAAACACAGATACGCAGTATTTT
TRBJ2-7 | - | TRBV25-1 | - | CASSGGVLYEQYF | TGTGCCAGCTCCGGCGGGGTCCTCTACGAGCAGTACTTC
TRBJ2-1 | - | TRBV27 | TRBD2 | CASSQGLVYNEQFF | TGTGCCAGCAGTCAGGGACTAGTATACAATGAGCAGTTCTTC
TRBJ1-4 | once | TRBV13 | TRBD1 | CASSGTGDGEKLFF | TGTGCCAGCTCCGGGACAGGCGACGGTGAAAAACTGTTTTTT
TRBJ2-5 | - | TRBV5-1 | - | CASRYGTVQETQYF | TGCGCCAGCAGGTACGGGACGGTCCAAGAGACCCAGTACTTC
TRBJ2-5 | - | TRBV2 | - | CASSEKVRETQYF | TGTGCCAGCAGTGAGAAGGTGAGGGAGACCCAGTACTTC
TRBJ2-3 | - | TRBV30 | TRBD1 | CAWGRGRDTQYF | TGTGCCTGGGGAAGGGGGCGTGATACGCAGTATTTT
TRBJ2-2 | - | TRBV27 | TRBD2 | CASSFKREFTGELFF | TGTGCCAGCAGTTTCAAGCGGGAGTTTACCGGGGAGCTGTTTTTT
TRBJ2-7 | - | TRBV6-1 | - | CASSLDNSYEQYF | TGTGCCAGCAGCCTGGACAATTCCTACGAGCAGTACTTC
TRBJ2-1 | - | TRBV7-2 | - | CASSSSAGPNEQFF | TGTGCCAGCAGCTCCAGCGCGGGCCCCAATGAGCAGTTCTTC
TRBJ2-7 | - | TRBV7-2 | TRBD1 | CASSSRQGASYEQYF | TGTGCCAGCAGCTCGAGACAGGGGGCTTCCTACGAGCAGTACTTC
TRBJ2-1 | once | TRBV4-1 | TRBD2 | CASSQGGLAGFGAYNEQFF | TGCGCCAGCAGCCAAGGGGGACTAGCGGGTTTCGGGGCCTACAATGAGCAGTTCTTC
TRBJ1-5 | - | TRBV27 | - | CASSFRNQPQHF | TGTGCCAGCAGTTTTCGCAATCAGCCCCAGCATTTT
TRBJ1-5 | once | TRBV20-1 | - | CSASEGQPQHF | TGCAGTGCTAGCGAGGGGCAGCCCCAGCATTTT
TRBJ2-3 | - | TRBV7-8 | - | CASSPTWGEPDTQYF | TGTGCCAGCAGCCCAACCTGGGGGGAGCCAGATACGCAGTATTTT
TRBJ2-1 | many | TRBV7-9 | TRBD2 | CASSLALAGTYNEQFF | TGTGCCAGCAGCTTAGCACTAGCGGGAACATACAATGAGCAGTTCTTC
TRBJ2-5 | - | TRBV6-6 | - | CASSYSGGMSETQYF | TGTGCCAGCAGTTACTCGGGGGGAATGTCAGAGACCCAGTACTTC
TRBJ1-3 | - | TRBV25-1 | - | CASSPRTAGNTIYF | TGTGCCAGCAGTCCGCGGACAGCTGGAAACACCATATATTTT
TRBJ2-7 | - | TRBV7-9 | - | CASSLGVQASYEQYF | TGTGCCAGCAGCTTAGGCGTCCAGGCCTCCTACGAGCAGTACTTC
TRBJ2-3 | - | TRBV28 | - | CASSSWTNTDTQYF | TGTGCCAGCAGTTCCTGGACAAACACAGATACGCAGTATTTT
TRBJ2-2 | once | TRBV6-1 | TRBD1 | CASSVSGTGVFGELFF | TGTGCCAGCAGTGTTTCCGGGACAGGGGTTTTTGGGGAGCTGTTTTTT
TRBJ2-1 | - | TRBV18 | TRBD1 | CASSPTTGADEQFF | TGTGCCAGCTCACCGACGACAGGGGCCGATGAGCAGTTCTTC
TRBJ2-7 | - | TRBV5-4 | - | CASSSLTGSYEQYF | TGTGCCAGCAGCTCCCTGACAGGCTCCTACGAGCAGTACTTC
TRBJ1-1 | many | TRBV5-4 | - | CASSTDPNSEAFF | TGTGCCAGCAGTACCGACCCTAACTCTGAAGCTTTCTTT
TRBJ2-1 | - | TRBV11-3 | - | CASSLDSDEQFF | TGTGCCAGCAGCTTAGATTCCGATGAGCAGTTCTTC
TRBJ1-1 | - | TRBV5-1 | TRBD1 | CASSSDRAGAFF | TGCGCCAGCAGCTCGGACAGGGCGGGAGCTTTCTTT
TRBJ1-1 | many | TRBV28 | TRBD1 | CASSPQGFEAFF | TGTGCCAGCAGTCCACAGGGGTTTGAAGCTTTCTTT
TRBJ2-2 | - | TRBV6-5 | - | CASSSPRGRGTGELFF | TGTGCCAGCAGTTCCCCGAGGGGGAGAGGAACCGGGGAGCTGTTTTTT
TRBJ2-5 | - | TRBV30 | - | CAWRGRDRQQETQYF | TGTGCCTGGAGGGGGAGGGACAGACAACAAGAGACCCAGTACTTC
TRBJ2-5 | many | TRBV9 | TRBD2 | CASSLGLAEETQYF | TGTGCCAGCAGCTTGGGACTAGCGGAAGAGACCCAGTACTTC
TRBJ1-2 | - | TRBV5-4 | TRBD1 | CASSSGQGDYGYTF | TGTGCCAGCAGCTCGGGACAGGGTGACTATGGCTACACCTTC
TRBJ2-7 | - | TRBV28 | - | CASSLRMHYEQYF | TGTGCCAGCAGTTTACGGATGCACTACGAGCAGTACTTC
TRBJ1-1 | - | TRBV20-1 | - | CSANFRGAFF | TGCAGTGCTAATTTCCGGGGAGCTTTCTTT
TRBJ1-2 | - | TRBV11-2 | - | CASSTIKKPSFGYTF | TGTGCCAGCAGCACAATAAAAAAACCCTCTTTTGGCTACACCTTC
TRBJ2-7 | - | TRBV6-6 | - | CASTGEFSYEQYF | TGTGCCAGCACAGGGGAGTTTTCCTACGAGCAGTACTTC
TRBJ2-7 | - | TRBV2 | - | CASSRGYEQYF | TGTGCCAGCAGTAGGGGATACGAGCAGTACTTC
TRBJ2-7 | - | TRBV27 | TRBD1 | CASSLNPTGRPYEQYF | TGTGCCAGCAGTTTAAACCCGACAGGGAGACCCTACGAGCAGTACTTC
TRBJ1-2 | - | TRBV28 | - | CASSFTAARNYGYTF | TGTGCCAGCAGTTTCACAGCGGCGAGGAACTATGGCTACACCTTC
TRBJ1-4 | - | TRBV15 | - | CATSRTTGTTNEKLFF | TGTGCCACCAGCAGAACTACAGGGACAACTAATGAAAAACTGTTTTTT
TRBJ2-5 | few | TRBV27 | TRBD2 | CASSFEGTRRETQYF | TGTGCCAGCAGTTTCGAGGGGACTAGACGAGAGACCCAGTACTTC
TRBJ2-2 | - | TRBV29-1 | TRBD2 | CSVGRSGELFF | TGCAGCGTCGGGAGGTCCGGGGAGCTGTTTTTT
TRBJ2-7 | - | TRBV6-1 | - | CASSVFRAPYEQYF | TGTGCCAGCAGTGTCTTCAGGGCCCCCTACGAGCAGTACTTC
TRBJ1-1 | - | TRBV7-8 | - | CASSPTDAMNTEAFF | TGTGCCAGCAGCCCGACGGACGCAATGAACACTGAAGCTTTCTTT
TRBJ2-7 | - | TRBV28 | - | CASSAPFYEQYF | TGTGCCAGCAGTGCCCCTTTCTACGAGCAGTACTTC